The 3 T cell receptor beta chains presented below share a single source sample, sequenced in a study of CD8+ T cells in alopecia areata. After isolation, RNA underwent reverse transcription to generate cDNA as the sequencing template. Assay used: immunoSEQ multiplex PCR; TCRdb lists only in-frame clones, some missing. In the table there are 90,000 to 100,000 clones, 40% to 45% of which are singletons. Input material: CD4+ T cells sorted from blood. The source is a human donor with alopecia areata.

The sample holds a few counts of this clone. The gene calls are TRBV30 and TRBJ2-7, with TRBD2 matching over 8 bases. Trimming took 3 bases from V and 5 from J; bases not matched to a gene: 9. CDR1 GTSNPN and CDR2 SVGIG come from the germline V gene (reference sequence). The CDR3 sequence is 14 residues long. The CDR3 is CAWRESGGGHEQYF. The CDR3 DNA reads as TGTGCCTGGAGGGAAAGCGGGGGTGGCCACGAGCAGTACTTC. The whole variable domain, remainder taken from reference TRBV30 and TRBJ2-7, is SQTIHQWPATLVQPVGSPLSLECTVEGTSNPNLYWYRQAAGRGLQLLFYSVGIGQISSEVPQNLSASRPQDRQFILSSKKLLLSDSGFYLCAWRESGGGHEQYFGPGTRLTVT.

The chain couples TRBV30 to TRBJ2-5, with TRBD2 matching over 7 bases. The CDR3 covers 15 residues. Germline CDR1 GTSNPN, CDR2 SVGIG (reference sequence). The V segment lost 5 bases and the J segment 1 base; nucleotides outside the gene matches: 10. The CDR3 is CAWSGTTATQETQYF. As DNA, the CDR3 is TGTGCCTGGTCCGGGACTACCGCCACCCAAGAGACCCAGTACTTC.

V usage is TRBV6-5 and J usage is TRBJ1-1; weak D call: TRBD1 (5 bases). The CDR3 is 13 amino acids. V gave up 6 bases and J gave up 7 bases, with 15 bases separating them. CDR1 is MNHEY, CDR2 SVGAGI, per germline. The CDR3 DNA reads as TGTGCCAGCAGATATCAGGGAAGGGGTGAAGCTTTCTTT. This sequence encodes CASRYQGRGEAFF.